This T cell receptor (beta chain) was found in a study of identical twins. This clonotype was found many times. TCRdb called the 5' RACE reads again in MiXCR, with one record for every CDR3 protein. The table shows fewer than 900,000 distinct CDR3 sequences, with 15% to 20% occurring only once. Germline V gives CDR1 LNHNV, CDR2 YYDKDF (reference sequence). CDR3 length equals 15 residues. Trimming pared 0 bases from V and 4 bases from J, leaving 11 bases between. These data were also filed under a second study, of T cells expressing NK-cell markers. In that study: Dominant NKG2C+ clonotypes made up roughly 1.0-8% of CD8+ T cells in a handful of donors.

The source of this sequence is a woman between 18 and 29 years old in good health. Sequencing was done on a sample of PBMCs. This chain connects TRBV15 to TRBJ2-3; possible D gene TRBD1, 5 bases. The CDR3 reads CATSRDQGGADTQYF. The DNA of the CDR3 is TGTGCCACCAGCAGAGACCAGGGCGGCGCAGATACGCAGTATTTT.